This T cell receptor (beta chain) was retrieved from a study of blood T cell repertoires in COVID-19. Germline V gene sequence: CDR1 DFQATT, CDR2 SNEGSKA (reference sequence). Deletions cut 6 bases from V and 0 bases from J, with 13 bases between. This CDR3 spans 14 amino acids. Sequenced by immunoSEQ multiplex PCR; TCRdb stores in-frame clones only, minus some. The sample lists around 100,000 clones, less than 90% seen once, with 6% to 6.5% in the top ten. The sequenced sample was peripheral blood. The receptor comes from a human donor in a cohort sampled during active COVID-19. J is TRBJ2-3 and V is TRBV20-1; possible D gene TRBD2, 6 bases. CDR3 loop: CSASSGTSTDTQYF. For the CDR3, the DNA is TGCAGTGCCAGTAGCGGAACTAGCACAGATACGCAGTATTTT.